This T cell receptor (beta chain) was obtained from a study of shared clonotypes between healthy human individuals. Background on the study: Aged 18 to 49, the donors were a couple of women and three men.

Libraries were prepared by immunoSEQ multiplex PCR; TCRdb keeps only in-frame clonotypes and omits some of them. The data show about 2.4 million clones, with 80% to 95% seen just once and 0.36% held by the top ten. V dropped 3 bases and J dropped 2; count of bases not matched to a gene: 3. This CDR3 is 14 amino acids long. CDR1 is SGHRS, CDR2 YFSETQ, per germline. On this clone: Antigen: not known. Different DNA sequences within this sample yield the same CDR3.

Study-wide findings and caveats: Non-shared clonotypes showed lower generation probabilities than clonotypes common to all four donors. Estimated richness was generally greater in naive than memory subsets. Sequencing of the sorted subsets was shown by rarefaction to be incomplete despite large depth.

The sample taken for sequencing was naive CD4+ T cells from PBMCs. Subset defined: CD45RA+ positively selected. The origin of this receptor is a man aged 18 to 30 in good health. Some clones in this sample may be carry-over from other donors' samples. The chain couples TRBV5-1 to TRBJ2-7; 9 bases match TRBD2. CDR3 DNA sequence: TGCGCCAGCAGCTGGGGCGGGAGGGCCTACGAGCAGTACTTC. Protein sequence: CASSWGGRAYEQYF.